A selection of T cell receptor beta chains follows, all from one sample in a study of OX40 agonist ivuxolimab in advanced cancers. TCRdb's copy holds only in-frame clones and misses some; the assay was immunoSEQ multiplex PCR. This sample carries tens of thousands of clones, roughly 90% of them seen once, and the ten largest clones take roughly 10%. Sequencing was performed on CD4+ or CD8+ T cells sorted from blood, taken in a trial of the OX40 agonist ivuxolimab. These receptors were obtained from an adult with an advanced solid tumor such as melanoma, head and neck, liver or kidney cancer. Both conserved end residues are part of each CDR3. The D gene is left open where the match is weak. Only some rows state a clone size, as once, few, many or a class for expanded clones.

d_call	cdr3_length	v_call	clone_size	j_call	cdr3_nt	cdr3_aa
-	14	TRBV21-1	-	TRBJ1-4	TGTGCCAGCAGCAATGGGCAGAGTAATGAAAAACTGTTTTTT	CASSNGQSNEKLFF
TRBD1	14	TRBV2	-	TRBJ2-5	TGTGCCAGCAGTCTTACCGGGACAGCGGAGACCCAGTACTTC	CASSLTGTAETQYF
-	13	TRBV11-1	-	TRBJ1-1	TGTGCCAGCAGCCCTTACAGGGTTACTGAAGCTTTCTTT	CASSPYRVTEAFF
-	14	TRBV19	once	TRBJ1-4	TGTGCCAGTAGCGCGGGCCAAATGAAGGAAAAACTGTTTTTT	CASSAGQMKEKLFF
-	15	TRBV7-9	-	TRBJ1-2	TGTGCCAGCAGCGCCCGCAGGGAGGGCCCCTATGGCTACACCTTC	CASSARREGPYGYTF
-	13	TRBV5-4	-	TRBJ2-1	TGTGCCAGCAGCAACCTAGAGGGCAATGAGCAGTTCTTC	CASSNLEGNEQFF
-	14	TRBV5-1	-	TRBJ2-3	TGCGCCAGCAGGCCTATTAGCGGCACAGATACGCAGTATTTT	CASRPISGTDTQYF
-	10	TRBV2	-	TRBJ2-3	TGTGCCAGCATGAGGGATACGCAGTATTTT	CASMRDTQYF
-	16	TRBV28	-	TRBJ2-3	TGTGCCAGCAGTTCCCTCGGGAGAGGGGGCACAGATACGCAGTATTTT	CASSSLGRGGTDTQYF
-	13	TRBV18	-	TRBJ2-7	TGTGCCAGCTCACCAGCGGGGCCCTACGAGCAGTACTTC	CASSPAGPYEQYF
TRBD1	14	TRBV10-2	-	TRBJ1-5	TGCGCCAGCAGTGAGACAGGGGGCGGTCAGCCCCAGCATTTT	CASSETGGGQPQHF
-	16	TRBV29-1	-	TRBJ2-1	TGCAGCGTTGAAGAAGGCCGGGGGAGCTCCTACAATGAGCAGTTCTTC	CSVEEGRGSSYNEQFF
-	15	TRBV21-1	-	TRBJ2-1	TGTGCCAGCAGCAATTTAGCGGGCCGTCGGACTGAGCAGTTCTTC	CASSNLAGRRTEQFF
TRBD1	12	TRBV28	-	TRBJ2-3	TGTGCCAGCAGTCTGAGACAGGGTACGCAGTATTTT	CASSLRQGTQYF
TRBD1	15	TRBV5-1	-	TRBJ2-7	TGCGCCAGCAGCTTGGTTCCAGGGGGCGGATACGAGCAGTACTTC	CASSLVPGGGYEQYF
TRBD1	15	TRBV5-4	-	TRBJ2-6	TGTGCCAGCAGTTCCCCGGGACAGGGTGTCAACGTCCTGACTTTC	CASSSPGQGVNVLTF
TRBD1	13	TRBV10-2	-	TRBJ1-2	TGCGCCAGCAGTGAAGAGGGGGCTTATGGCTACACCTTC	CASSEEGAYGYTF
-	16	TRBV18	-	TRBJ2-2	TGTGCCAGCTCACCAACCTCGACGGCGAACACCGGGGAGCTGTTTTTT	CASSPTSTANTGELFF
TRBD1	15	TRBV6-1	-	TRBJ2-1	TGTGCCAGCAGTGTTGGCAGGGGGACATACAATGAGCAGTTCTTC	CASSVGRGTYNEQFF
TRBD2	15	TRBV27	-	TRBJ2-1	TGTGCCAGCAGTTTTGGGGCTAGCGGGAGAAATGAGCAGTTCTTC	CASSFGASGRNEQFF
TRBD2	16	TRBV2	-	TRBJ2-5	TGTGCCAGCCTGGGACTAGCGGGAGGCAACCAAGAGACCCAGTACTTC	CASLGLAGGNQETQYF
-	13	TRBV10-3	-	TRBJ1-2	TGTGCCATCAGTGCAGGGTTGGACTATGGCTACACCTTC	CAISAGLDYGYTF
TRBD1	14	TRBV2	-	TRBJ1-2	TGTGCCAGCAGTCTAACCAGGGGGAACTATGGCTACACCTTC	CASSLTRGNYGYTF
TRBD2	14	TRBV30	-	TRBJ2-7	TGTGCCTGGAAGCTAGCGGGAGGAAGAGGCGAGCAGTACTTC	CAWKLAGGRGEQYF
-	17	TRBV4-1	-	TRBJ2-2	TGCGCCAGCAGCCACAAGGAGGGCGGCGCGAACACCGGGGAGCTGTTTTTT	CASSHKEGGANTGELFF
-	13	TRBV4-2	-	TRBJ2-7	TGTGCCAGCAGCTTAGTTGCGAAATACGAGCAGTACTTC	CASSLVAKYEQYF
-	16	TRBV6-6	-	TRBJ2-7	TGTGCCAGCAGTTACGCTCGGGGGCGCGAAACCTACGAGCAGTACTTC	CASSYARGRETYEQYF
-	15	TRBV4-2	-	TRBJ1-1	TGTGCCAGCAGCCAAGAGGATTTGGGTGTAACTGAAGCTTTCTTT	CASSQEDLGVTEAFF
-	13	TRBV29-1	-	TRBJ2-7	TGCAGCGCCTTACTCGGGAGTTTAGCCGAGCAGTACTTC	CSALLGSLAEQYF
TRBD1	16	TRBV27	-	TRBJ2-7	TGTGCCAAGCAGCGAGATTTGACAGGGACGTCCTACGAGCAGTACTTC	CAKQRDLTGTSYEQYF
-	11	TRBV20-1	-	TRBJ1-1	TGCAGTGCTTCTTTTTGGGGGGAAGCTTTCTTT	CSASFWGEAFF
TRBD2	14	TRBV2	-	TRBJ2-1	TGTGCCACCCTTAGGGGAGCGGGAGAGAATGAGCAGTTCTTC	CATLRGAGENEQFF
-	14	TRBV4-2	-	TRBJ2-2	TGTGCCAGCAGCCTCCGGGGATTCACCGGGGAGCTGTTTTTT	CASSLRGFTGELFF
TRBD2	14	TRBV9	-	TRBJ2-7	TGTGCCAGCAGCGACGTAGCGGGAGGATCCGAGCAGTACTTC	CASSDVAGGSEQYF
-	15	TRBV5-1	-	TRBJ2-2	TGCGCCAGCAGCTTGAGAGGGATGGCCACCGGGGAGCTGTTTTTT	CASSLRGMATGELFF
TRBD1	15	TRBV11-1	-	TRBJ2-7	TGTGCCAGCAGCCCTAGGGACAGGGGGACCTACGAGCAGTACTTC	CASSPRDRGTYEQYF
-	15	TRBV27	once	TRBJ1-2	TGTGCCAGCAGTTGGGGCGGGGCCAACCTATATGGCTACACCTTC	CASSWGGANLYGYTF
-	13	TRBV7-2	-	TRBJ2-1	TGTGCCAGCAGCCTATGGATCAGGTCTCAGCAGTTCTTC	CASSLWIRSQQFF
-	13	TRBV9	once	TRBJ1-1	TGTGCCAGCAGCGTAGATTCAGTGTCAGAAGCTTTCTTT	CASSVDSVSEAFF
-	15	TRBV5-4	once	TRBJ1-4	TGTGCCAGCAGCTTGGAGGGGCGCCGGGATGAAAAACTGTTTTTT	CASSLEGRRDEKLFF
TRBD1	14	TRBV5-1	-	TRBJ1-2	TGCGCCAGCAGCGGACAGGGGGCTAACTATGGCTACACCTTC	CASSGQGANYGYTF
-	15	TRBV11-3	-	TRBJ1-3	TGTGCCAGCAGCTCGACATCCTACTCTGGAAACACCATATATTTT	CASSSTSYSGNTIYF